The rows below give T cell receptor beta chains drawn from one sample of a study of T cell repertoires in cytomegalovirus infection. Each CDR3 protein gets one entry after TCRdb re-called the reads with MiXCR. Of 200,000 or so distinct CDR3 sequences detected, roughly 27% appear once; the ten largest clones hold roughly 31%. What was sequenced was PBMCs. The receptor source for this set is a human donor in good health (CMV status not recorded). Some clones in this sample may be carry-over from other donors' samples. The CDR3 runs from the conserved cysteine through the conserved F or W.

j_call v_call cdr3_aa
TRBJ2-3 TRBV2 CASSELTRDTRQYF
TRBJ2-6 TRBV6-6 CASSYPRGDRGLGANVLTF
TRBJ2-3 TRBV7-2 CASSRAPVDTQYF
TRBJ1-2 TRBV29-1 CSVEQRGRDYGYTF
TRBJ2-2 TRBV6-1 CASSPQTGVAGELFF
TRBJ1-3 TRBV6-1 CASSFNPTGSSGNTIYF
TRBJ2-3 TRBV25-1 CASSERSNTDTQYF
TRBJ1-3 TRBV7-2 CASSTEVSAGNTIYF
TRBJ2-3 TRBV7-2 CASSLAGGSSGAQYF
TRBJ2-4 TRBV3-1 CASSQAALAKNIQYF
TRBJ2-7 TRBV7-2 CASSPAGSGGPEQYF
TRBJ2-2 TRBV7-6 CASSLGTVTGELFF
TRBJ1-1 TRBV19 CARDRAMNTEAFF
TRBJ1-1 TRBV10-3 CAISKGQGRNTEAFF
TRBJ1-2 TRBV7-2 CASSLGKGGGYTF
TRBJ1-1 TRBV5-6 CASSLGWSEAFF
TRBJ2-2 TRBV9 CASSVVEAPGELFF
TRBJ2-5 TRBV25-1 CASSPAGTYQETQYF
TRBJ2-2 TRBV7-6 CASSLANHGELFF
TRBJ2-3 TRBV11-2 CASSLRRGETDTQYF